Shown below are 24 T cell receptor beta chains from a single sample sequenced in a study of blood T cell repertoires in COVID-19. TCRdb's copy holds only in-frame clones and misses some; the assay was immunoSEQ multiplex PCR. The table lists roughly 200,000 clones, roughly 81% of them singletons. The sample consisted of peripheral blood. These receptors came from a woman aged 35 to 49 with COVID-19, enrolled during active disease.

V is TRBV5-8 and J is TRBJ1-6; the match to TRBD1 covers 8 bases. Unmatched junction bases numbered 9, after V lost 2 bases and J lost 14 bases. The CDR3 length is 14 residues. Germline V gene lookup returns CDR1 SGHTS and CDR2 YDEGEE. This CDR3 is CASSFRTGPFSLHF. CDR3 in DNA: TGTGCCAGCAGCTTCAGGACAGGGCCTTTCTCCCTCCACTTT.

The chain couples TRBV19 to TRBJ1-5; 7 bases align to TRBD1. This CDR3 has 14 residues. V was clipped by 5 bases and J by 5 bases; unmatched bases: 6. Germline values: CDR1 LNHDA, CDR2 SQIVND (reference sequence). Here the CDR3 DNA reads TGTGCCAGTAGTGACAGGGTGATCCATCAGCCCCAGCATTTT. This encodes CASSDRVIHQPQHF.

The rearrangement joins TRBV15 to TRBJ1-1; no reliable D call. The ends were cut back, 5 bases at V and 0 bases at J, with 13 bases in the middle. The CDR3 is 15 residues long. CDR1 and CDR2 (germline): LNHNV, YYDKDF (reference sequence). CDR3 residues: CATSSGFIMNTEAFF. The CDR3 DNA follows: TGTGCCACCAGCTCGGGATTTATTATGAACACTGAAGCTTTCTTT.

The rearrangement links TRBV19 to TRBJ2-3; no firm D call. The CDR3 is 13 residues long. The V and J ends lost 2 bases and 4 bases respectively, with 7 bases between them. Germline CDR1 and CDR2: LNHDA and SQIVND (reference sequence). The CDR3 nucleotides read TGTGCCAGTAGTATACCTCCCTCAGATACGCAGTATTTT. This gives the protein CASSIPPSDTQYF.

DNA of the CDR3: TGTGCCACCTCCCGGGACAGGGTGAATCAGCCCCAGCATTTT. Its protein is CATSRDRVNQPQHF. The chain recombines TRBV19 with TRBJ1-5, with 9 nucleotides matching TRBD1. The length of the CDR3 is 14 residues. Losses at the gene ends were 10 bases for V and 4 bases for J; bases not matched to a gene: 8. Germline assignment: CDR1 LNHDA and CDR2 SQIVND (reference sequence).

This clone was recorded once. The rearrangement links TRBV6-5 to TRBJ1-1; no definite D call. The CDR3 has 13 residues. CDR1 is MNHEY and CDR2 is SVGAGI in the germline V gene. Trimming cost V 7 bases and J 4 bases, with 13 bases left between them. The CDR3 is CASKPAGRTEAFF. The CDR3 region has the DNA TGTGCCAGCAAGCCAGCGGGCCGCACTGAAGCTTTCTTT.

The chain is built from TRBV4-1 and TRBJ2-3, with a weak D call TRBD2 (5 bases). This CDR3 is built from 16 residues. Per germline, CDR1 MGHRA and CDR2 YSYEKL. V lost 1 base, J lost 4 bases, and 15 bases lay in between. The CDR3 coding sequence is TGCGCCAGCAGCCAAGGGGGAGCGCCCCTCGCAGATACGCAGTATTTT. Its translation is CASSQGGAPLADTQYF.

On this clone itself: A junction end diverges from the germline sequence, so it may reflect a read error. The chain has TRBV5-1 and TRBJ1-5; 7 bases agree with TRBD1. Germline assignment: CDR1 SGHRS and CDR2 YFSETQ. The CDR3 sequence is 15 residues long. The DNA of the CDR3 is TGCACCAGCAGCTTGGATACAGGGGGCAATCAGCCCCAGCATTTT. The encoded protein is CTSSLDTGGNQPQHF. Together with reference TRBV5-1 and TRBJ1-5, the CDR3 gives the full variable domain: KAGVTQTPRYLIKTRGQQVTLSCSPISGHRSVSWYQQTPGQGLQFLFEYFSETQRNKGNFPGRFSGRQFSNSRSEMNVSTLELGDSALYLCTSSLDTGGNQPQHFGDGTRLSIL.

The chain has TRBV28 and TRBJ1-4, with 9 nucleotides matching TRBD1. Trimming at V came to 5 bases and at J to 8 bases, leaving 12 bases not matched to a gene. Per germline, CDR1 MDHEN and CDR2 SYDVKM. The CDR3 extends over 16 amino acids. CDR3 amino acids: CASSTQGQGIREKLFF. The CDR3 coding sequence is TGTGCCAGCAGTACGCAAGGACAGGGGATTCGGGAAAAACTGTTTTTT.

This clone was recorded once. The chain carries TRBV7-2 and TRBJ2-5; TRBD2 matches 12 bases. The CDR3 has 16 amino acids. Germline-derived CDR1 and CDR2 are SGHTA and FQGNSA. Trimming removed 4 bases from V and 7 bases from J; junction bases left unmatched: 10. As DNA, the CDR3 is TGTGCCAGCAGCTCCCCGACTAGCGGGAGAATGGGGACCCAGTACTTC. It specifies CASSSPTSGRMGTQYF. Filled out from reference TRBV7-2 and TRBJ2-5, the complete variable domain reads GAGVSQSPSNKVTEKGKDVELRCDPISGHTALYWYRQSLGQGLEFLIYFQGNSAPDKSGLPSDRFSAERTGGSVSTLTIQRTQQEDSAVYLCASSSPTSGRMGTQYFGPGTRLLVL.

This chain links TRBV6-5 with TRBJ1-4; TRBD1 matches at 7 bases. Germline-derived CDR1 and CDR2 are MNHEY and SVGAGI. Trimming removed 0 bases from V and 5 bases from J; junction bases left unmatched: 3. This CDR3 has 15 amino acids. The CDR3 nucleotides read TGTGCCAGCAGTTACTCGCAACAGGGGAATGAAAAACTGTTTTTT. Its protein product is CASSYSQQGNEKLFF.

The V and J genes are TRBV7-6 and TRBJ2-5, with 11 bases fitting TRBD2. The V gene's germline CDR1 is SGHVS and CDR2 FNYEAQ. This CDR3 is built from 18 residues. Trimming removed 1 base from V and 1 base from J; junction bases left unmatched: 8. The CDR3 reads CASSLGPASGRFQETQYF. CDR3 nucleotide sequence: TGTGCCAGCAGCTTAGGACCTGCTAGCGGGAGGTTCCAAGAGACCCAGTACTTC.

In this sample, this clone turned up once. This chain connects TRBV7-8 to TRBJ2-7; possible D gene TRBD2, 5 bases. Deletions cut 6 bases from V and 2 bases from J, with 20 bases between. From germline, CDR1 is SGHVS and CDR2 FQNEAQ. The CDR3 contains 16 residues. The CDR3 nucleotides read TGTGCCAGCAGGGAACAAGGAGGAGCGTTCACCTACGAGCAGTACGTC. Encoded protein: CASREQGGAFTYEQYV.

The genes are TRBV28 and TRBJ2-7; D gene ambiguous. The germline V and J ends were trimmed by 3 bases and 3 bases, with 9 bases remaining between them. Germline V CDR1 and CDR2: MDHEN, SYDVKM. The CDR3 has 13 residues. CDR3 nucleotides: TGTGCCAGCAGTTTGGTGGGCCGCTACGAGCAGTACTTC. This codes for CASSLVGRYEQYF.

The rearrangement joins TRBV10-1 to TRBJ2-3; 7 bases map to TRBD2. The CDR3 has 14 residues. The germline gives CDR1 WNHNN, CDR2 SYGVQD (reference sequence). The J segment lost 6 bases and the V segment lost 8 bases, leaving 11 bases of the junction unmatched. The CDR3: CASARWGSGDTQYF. The CDR3 DNA reads TGCGCCAGCGCTCGGTGGGGTAGCGGGGATACGCAGTATTTT.

The chain recombines TRBV6-1 with TRBJ1-2, with a weak D call TRBD1 (6 bases). The CDR3 has 15 residues. V was clipped by 2 bases and J by 7 bases, with 17 bases between them. Germline V gene lookup returns CDR1 MNHNS and CDR2 SASEGT. The CDR3 sequence: CASSEQGQVRGGYTF. CDR3 DNA sequence: TGTGCCAGCAGTGAACAGGGGCAAGTCAGGGGTGGCTACACCTTC.

The chain uses TRBV18 and TRBJ1-5; 8 positions agree with TRBD1. The germline V gene encodes CDR1 KGHSH and CDR2 LQKENI. Trimming removed 6 bases from V and 5 bases from J; junction bases left unmatched: 12. The CDR3 length is 16 residues. The CDR3 DNA reads TGTGCCAGCTCCCCTTATGCTCAGGGGGCCCATCAGCCCCAGCATTTT. It codes for CASSPYAQGAHQPQHF.

The chain has TRBV2 and TRBJ2-5; D gene ambiguous. The CDR3 runs to 15 residues. From germline, CDR1 is SNHLY and CDR2 FYNNEI. The V end was cut by 3 bases, the J end by 1 base, with 12 bases between. For the CDR3, the DNA is TGTGCCAGCAGTGACACCCGCGGAACCCAAGAGACCCAGTACTTC. Translation gives CASSDTRGTQETQYF.

This rearrangement joins TRBV7-3 to TRBJ2-1; D call uncertain. This CDR3 is 13 amino acids long. V shed 3 bases and J shed 5 bases, with 8 bases lying between them. The V gene's germline CDR1 is SGHTA and CDR2 FQGTGA. Here the CDR3 DNA reads TGTGCCAGCAGCTTTGGCCCGAACAATGAGCAGTTCTTC. Translation gives CASSFGPNNEQFF.

The chain employs TRBV30 and TRBJ1-2; 8 bases align to TRBD1. Germline CDR1 is GTSNPN and CDR2 is SVGIG (reference sequence). The CDR3 has 16 amino acids. With 0 bases clipped from V and 8 bases from J, the junction kept 14 bases outside the gene matches. In DNA, the CDR3 is TGTGCCTGGAGTGTGGTCTTCGGGACAGGTGCTGGGGGCTACACCTTC. Translated: CAWSVVFGTGAGGYTF.

This sequence joins TRBV24-1 and TRBJ2-3; D is ambiguous. The ends were cut back, 1 base at V and 1 base at J, with 8 bases in the middle. The CDR3 is 15 residues long. Germline CDR1 KGHDR, CDR2 SFDVKD. The CDR3 nucleotides are TGTGCCACCAGTGATTTTCGGAGCCGCACAGATACGCAGTATTTT. This gives the protein CATSDFRSRTDTQYF.

The chain uses TRBV19 and TRBJ1-5; 8 bases agree with TRBD1. The CDR3 runs to 14 residues. Germline V gene data show CDR1 as LNHDA and CDR2 as SQIVND (reference sequence). J gave up 5 bases and V 4 bases, and 4 bases lay outside the gene matches. CDR3 in amino acids: CASSSQGADQPQHF. The CDR3, as DNA: TGTGCCAGTAGTAGCCAGGGGGCGGATCAGCCCCAGCATTTT.

This clone came up a few times. The chain joins TRBV27 to TRBJ1-2; 7 positions agree with TRBD1. This CDR3 comprises 14 residues. Trimming removed 5 bases from V and 4 bases from J; junction bases left unmatched: 7. The V gene's germline CDR1 is MNHEY and CDR2 SMNVEV (reference sequence). As DNA, the CDR3 is TGTGCCAGCAGTACCCGACAGGGTAGCTATGGCTACACCTTC. Protein sequence: CASSTRQGSYGYTF.

The gene calls are TRBV6-2 or TRBV6-3 and TRBJ1-1, with 8 bases fitting TRBD1. Germline CDR1 reads MNHEY; CDR2 reads SVGEGT. The junction had 12 bases not matched to a gene; V was cut back by 3 bases and J by 3 bases. This CDR3 is 17 amino acids long. CDR3 loop: CASSYRLRDRWDTEAFF. The DNA of the CDR3 is TGTGCCAGCAGTTATCGTCTTAGGGACAGGTGGGACACTGAAGCTTTCTTT.